Listed below are T cell receptor beta chains from one sample, sequenced in a study of shared clonotypes between healthy human individuals. Sequencing used immunoSEQ multiplex PCR; TCRdb keeps in-frame clones, though not all of them. The sample holds hundreds of thousands of clones, nearly 95% seen once. The specimen was naive CD8+ T cells sorted from blood. These receptors came from a man younger than 45 in good health. Each CDR3 is given with its conserved first and last residue. Each record gives: clone size, D gene, J gene, V gene, CDR3 DNA, CDR3 protein. D genes are given only for firm matches. Where a row states a size, it is once, few, many or the class of an expanded clone; other rows omit it.

clone size: NA; D gene: TRBD1; J gene: TRBJ2-7; V gene: TRBV28; CDR3 DNA: TGTGCCAGCAGATCCATCAGCGACAGGGGGCAGACTAGCCTACTGCCCTACGAGCAGTACTTC; CDR3 protein: CASRSISDRGQTSLLPYEQYF
clone size: NA; D gene: TRBD2; J gene: TRBJ2-7; V gene: TRBV6-1; CDR3 DNA: TGTGCCAGCAGTCCCCGGACTAGCGGGAGTCAGCAGTACTTC; CDR3 protein: CASSPRTSGSQQYF
clone size: once; D gene: NA; J gene: TRBJ2-1; V gene: TRBV11-3; CDR3 DNA: TGTGCCAGCAGCTCGCGACGGGGGGCGGACTACAATGAGCAGTTCTTC; CDR3 protein: CASSSRRGADYNEQFF
clone size: few; D gene: NA; J gene: TRBJ2-6; V gene: TRBV6-1; CDR3 DNA: TGTGCCAGCAGTGCGAACACAGGGTCTGGGGCCAACGTCCTGACTTTC; CDR3 protein: CASSANTGSGANVLTF
clone size: NA; D gene: TRBD2; J gene: TRBJ2-7; V gene: TRBV29-1; CDR3 DNA: TGCAGCGTTGAATTGGCGCGGGAGTACGAGCAGTACTTC; CDR3 protein: CSVELAREYEQYF
clone size: NA; D gene: NA; J gene: TRBJ2-3; V gene: TRBV11-2; CDR3 DNA: TGTGCCAGCAGCCGACCGGTCACAGATACGCAGTATTTT; CDR3 protein: CASSRPVTDTQYF
clone size: NA; D gene: NA; J gene: TRBJ2-7; V gene: TRBV5-1; CDR3 DNA: TGCGCCAGCAGCTTGGGGGCAGTTGGAGTCCTCGAGCAGTACTTC; CDR3 protein: CASSLGAVGVLEQYF
clone size: NA; D gene: TRBD2; J gene: TRBJ2-7; V gene: TRBV29-1; CDR3 DNA: TGCAGCGTTGAAGGCCTAGCGGGAGACGAGCAGTACTTC; CDR3 protein: CSVEGLAGDEQYF
clone size: NA; D gene: NA; J gene: TRBJ1-2; V gene: TRBV7-9; CDR3 DNA: TGTGCCAGCAGCTATACAGGGAACTATGGCTACACCTTC; CDR3 protein: CASSYTGNYGYTF
clone size: NA; D gene: NA; J gene: TRBJ2-5; V gene: TRBV7-9; CDR3 DNA: TGTGCCAGCAGCTTAGAGATGTGGGGGACCCAGTACTTC; CDR3 protein: CASSLEMWGTQYF
clone size: NA; D gene: TRBD2; J gene: TRBJ2-2; V gene: TRBV23-1; CDR3 DNA: TGCGCCAGCAGTCAGGGAGGGAACCAAAGGTGGTCTTCGTGGACCGGGGAGCTGTTTTTT; CDR3 protein: CASSQGGNQRWSSWTGELFF
clone size: few; D gene: TRBD1; J gene: TRBJ2-1; V gene: TRBV5-1; CDR3 DNA: TGCGCCAGCAGCTTCGGGACAGGATACAATGAGCAGTTCTTC; CDR3 protein: CASSFGTGYNEQFF
clone size: NA; D gene: NA; J gene: TRBJ2-7; V gene: TRBV7-6; CDR3 DNA: TGTGCCAGCAGCTTAGATCCACTAGCCTACGAGCAGTACTTC; CDR3 protein: CASSLDPLAYEQYF
clone size: NA; D gene: TRBD2; J gene: TRBJ2-1; V gene: TRBV4-1; CDR3 DNA: TGCGCCAGCAGCCCACTAGCGGGGTACAATGAGCAGTTCTTC; CDR3 protein: CASSPLAGYNEQFF
clone size: once; D gene: NA; J gene: TRBJ2-5; V gene: TRBV27; CDR3 DNA: TGTGCCAGCAGTTACCCTTCAGGAAGGGAGTACTTC; CDR3 protein: CASSYPSGREYF